The T cell receptor (beta chain) described here comes from a study of cytomegalovirus exposure and HLA in healthy donors. The CDR3 has 16 residues. The germline CDR1 and CDR2 sequences are LGHNA and YSLEER. Deletions cut 0 bases from V and 1 base from J, with 12 bases between. With 60 Vbeta and 13 Jbeta primers, the PCR was carried out. Repertoires were generated with immunoSEQ multiplex PCR, while TCRdb's copy carries only in-frame clones and drops some. The sample has around 100,000 clones; roughly 78% are singletons. This clone was counted a few times. This chain uses TRBV4-3 with TRBJ1-1; tentative D call: TRBD1 (5 bases). The source material was PBMCs. The TCR was taken from a woman aged 40 to 49 in good health and CMV-seropositive. CDR3 protein: CASSQDEGTRNTEAFF. Written as DNA, the CDR3 is TGCGCCAGCAGCCAAGACGAGGGGACTAGGAACACTGAAGCTTTCTTT.